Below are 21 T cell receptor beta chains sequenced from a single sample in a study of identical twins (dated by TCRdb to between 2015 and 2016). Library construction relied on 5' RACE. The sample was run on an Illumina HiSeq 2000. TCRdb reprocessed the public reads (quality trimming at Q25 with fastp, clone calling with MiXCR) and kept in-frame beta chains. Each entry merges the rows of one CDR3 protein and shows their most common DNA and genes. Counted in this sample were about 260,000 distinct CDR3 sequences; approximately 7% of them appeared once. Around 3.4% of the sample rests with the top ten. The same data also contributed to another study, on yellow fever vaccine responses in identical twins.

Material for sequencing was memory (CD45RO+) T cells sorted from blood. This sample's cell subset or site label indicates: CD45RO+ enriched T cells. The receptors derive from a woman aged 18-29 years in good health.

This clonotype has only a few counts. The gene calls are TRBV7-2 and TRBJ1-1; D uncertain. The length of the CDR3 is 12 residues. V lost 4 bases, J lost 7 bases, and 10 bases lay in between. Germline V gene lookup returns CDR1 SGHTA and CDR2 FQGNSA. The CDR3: CASSSLRVEAFF. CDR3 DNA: TGTGCCAGCAGCTCCTTAAGAGTTGAAGCTTTCTTT.

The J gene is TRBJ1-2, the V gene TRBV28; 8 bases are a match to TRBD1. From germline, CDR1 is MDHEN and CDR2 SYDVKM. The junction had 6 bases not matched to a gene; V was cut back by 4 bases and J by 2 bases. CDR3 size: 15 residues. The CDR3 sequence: CASSSRTGPNYGYTF. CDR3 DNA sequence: TGTGCCAGCAGTTCCCGGACAGGGCCCAACTATGGCTACACCTTC.

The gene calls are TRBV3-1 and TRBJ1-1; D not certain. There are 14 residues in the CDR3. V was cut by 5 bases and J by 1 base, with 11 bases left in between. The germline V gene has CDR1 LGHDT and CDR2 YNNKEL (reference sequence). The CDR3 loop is CASSAEGSNTEAFF. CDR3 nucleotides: TGTGCCAGCAGCGCCGAGGGTTCGAACACTGAAGCTTTCTTT. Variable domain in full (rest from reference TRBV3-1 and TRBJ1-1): DTAVSQTPKYLVTQMGNDKSIKCEQNLGHDTMYWYKQDSKKFLKIMFSYNNKELIINETVPNRFSPKSPDKAHLNLHINSLELGDSAVYFCASSAEGSNTEAFFGQGTRLTVV.

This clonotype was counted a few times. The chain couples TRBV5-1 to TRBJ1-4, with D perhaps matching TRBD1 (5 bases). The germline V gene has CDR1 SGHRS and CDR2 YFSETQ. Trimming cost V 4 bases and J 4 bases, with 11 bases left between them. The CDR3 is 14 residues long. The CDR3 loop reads CASSPTALNEKLFF. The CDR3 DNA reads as TGCGCCAGCAGCCCGACAGCCCTTAATGAAAAACTGTTTTTT.

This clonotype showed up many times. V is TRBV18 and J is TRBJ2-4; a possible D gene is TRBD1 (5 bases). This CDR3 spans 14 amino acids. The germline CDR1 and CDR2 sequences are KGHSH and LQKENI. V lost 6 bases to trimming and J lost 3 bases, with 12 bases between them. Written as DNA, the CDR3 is TGTGCCAGCTCGCCCAGGGAAGGCAAAAACATTCAGTACTTC. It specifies CASSPREGKNIQYF.

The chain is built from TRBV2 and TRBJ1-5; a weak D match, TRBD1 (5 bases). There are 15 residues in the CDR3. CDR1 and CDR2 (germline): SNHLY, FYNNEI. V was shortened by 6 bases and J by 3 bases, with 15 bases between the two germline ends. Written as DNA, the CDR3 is TGTGCCAGCAGGCCGACAGTGGGTAACAATCAGCCCCAGCATTTT. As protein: CASRPTVGNNQPQHF.

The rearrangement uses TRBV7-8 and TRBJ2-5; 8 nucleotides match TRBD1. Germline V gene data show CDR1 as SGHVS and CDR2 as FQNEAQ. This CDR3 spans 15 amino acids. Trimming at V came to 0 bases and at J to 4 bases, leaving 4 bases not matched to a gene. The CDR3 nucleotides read TGTGCCAGCAGCTTAGCGAGGACAGGGTCAGAGACCCAGTACTTC. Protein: CASSLARTGSETQYF.

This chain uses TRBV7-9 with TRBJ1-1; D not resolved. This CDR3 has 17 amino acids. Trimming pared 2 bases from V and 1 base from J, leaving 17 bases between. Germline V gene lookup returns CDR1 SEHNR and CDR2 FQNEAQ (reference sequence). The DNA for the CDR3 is TGTGCCAGCAGCTTACCTTCGTTAGTTGGAGCGAACACTGAAGCTTTCTTT. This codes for CASSLPSLVGANTEAFF. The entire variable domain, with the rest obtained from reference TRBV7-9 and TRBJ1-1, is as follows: DTGVSQNPRHKITKRGQNVTFRCDPISEHNRLYWYRQTLGQGPEFLTYFQNEAQLEKSRLLSDRFSAERPKGSFSTLEIQRTEQGDSAMYLCASSLPSLVGANTEAFFGQGTRLTVV.

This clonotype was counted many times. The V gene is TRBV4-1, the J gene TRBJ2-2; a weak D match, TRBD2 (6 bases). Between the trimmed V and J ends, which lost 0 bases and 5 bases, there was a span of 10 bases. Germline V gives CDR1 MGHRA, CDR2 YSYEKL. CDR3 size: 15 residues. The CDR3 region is CASSQDEGTTGELFF. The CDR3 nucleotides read TGCGCCAGCAGCCAAGATGAGGGGACTACCGGGGAGCTGTTTTTT.

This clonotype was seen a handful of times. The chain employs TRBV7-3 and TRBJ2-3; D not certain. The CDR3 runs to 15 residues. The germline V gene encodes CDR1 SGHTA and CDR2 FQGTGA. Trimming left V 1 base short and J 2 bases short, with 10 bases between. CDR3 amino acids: CASSLKGPPTDTQYF. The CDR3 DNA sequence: TGTGCCAGCAGCTTAAAAGGCCCTCCCACAGATACGCAGTATTTT.

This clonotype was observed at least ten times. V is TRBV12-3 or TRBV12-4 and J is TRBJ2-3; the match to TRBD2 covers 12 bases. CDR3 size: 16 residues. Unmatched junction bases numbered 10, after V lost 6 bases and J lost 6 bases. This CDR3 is CASSRELAGGTDTQYF. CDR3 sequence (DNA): TGTGCCAGCAGCCGGGAACTAGCGGGAGGAACGGATACGCAGTATTTT.

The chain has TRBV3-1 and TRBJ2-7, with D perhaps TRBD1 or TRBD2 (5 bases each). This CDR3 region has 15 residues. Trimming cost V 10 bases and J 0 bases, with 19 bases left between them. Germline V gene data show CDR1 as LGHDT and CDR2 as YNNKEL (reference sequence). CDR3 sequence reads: CATSPWGGSSYEQYF. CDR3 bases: TGTGCCACCTCCCCTTGGGGCGGGTCCTCCTACGAGCAGTACTTC.

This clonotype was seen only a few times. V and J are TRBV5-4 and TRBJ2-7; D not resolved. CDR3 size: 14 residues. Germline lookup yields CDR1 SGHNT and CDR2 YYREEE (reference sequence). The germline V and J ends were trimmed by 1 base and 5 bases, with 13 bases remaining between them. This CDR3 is CASSLPGLYHEQYF. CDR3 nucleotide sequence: TGTGCCAGCAGCTTGCCCGGGCTGTACCACGAGCAGTACTTC. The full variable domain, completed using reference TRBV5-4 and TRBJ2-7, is ETGVTQSPTHLIKTRGQQVTLRCSSQSGHNTVSWYQQALGQGPQFIFQYYREEENGRGNFPPRFSGLQFPNYSSELNVNALELDDSALYLCASSLPGLYHEQYFGPGTRLTVT.

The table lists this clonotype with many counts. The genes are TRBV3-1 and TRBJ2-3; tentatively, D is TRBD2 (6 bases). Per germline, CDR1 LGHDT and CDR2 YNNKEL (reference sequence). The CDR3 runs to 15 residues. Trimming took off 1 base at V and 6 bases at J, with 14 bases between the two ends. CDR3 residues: CASSQVSLATDTQYF. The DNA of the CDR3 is TGTGCCAGCAGCCAAGTATCGCTAGCGACGGATACGCAGTATTTT.

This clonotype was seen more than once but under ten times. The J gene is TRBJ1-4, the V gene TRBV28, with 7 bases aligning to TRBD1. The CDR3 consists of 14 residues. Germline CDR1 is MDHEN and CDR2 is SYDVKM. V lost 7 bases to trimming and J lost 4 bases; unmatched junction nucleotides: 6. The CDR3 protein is CASKQDRSNEKLFF. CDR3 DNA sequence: TGTGCCAGCAAGCAGGACAGGAGTAATGAAAAACTGTTTTTT. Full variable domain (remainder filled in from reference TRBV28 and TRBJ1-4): DVKVTQSSRYLVKRTGEKVFLECVQDMDHENMFWYRQDPGLGLRLIYFSYDVKMKEKGDIPEGYSVSREKKERFSLILESASTNQTSMYLCASKQDRSNEKLFFGSGTQLSVL.

The CDR3 bases are TGCAGTGCTAGAGATTGGGGACTAGCGGGAGGAGGAGGGGATACGCAGTATTTT. This translates into CSARDWGLAGGGGDTQYF. The chain has TRBV20-1 and TRBJ2-3, with 15 nucleotides matching TRBD2. J gave up 6 bases and V 0 bases, and 10 bases lay outside the gene matches. CDR1 and CDR2 (germline): DFQATT, SNEGSKA (reference sequence). The CDR3 runs to 18 residues.

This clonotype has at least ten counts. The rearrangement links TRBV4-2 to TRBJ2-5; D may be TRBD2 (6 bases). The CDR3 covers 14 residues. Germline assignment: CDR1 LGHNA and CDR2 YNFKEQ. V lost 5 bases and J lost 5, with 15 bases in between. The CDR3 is CASSRDGGLETQYF. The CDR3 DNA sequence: TGTGCCAGCAGCAGGGACGGAGGGCTGGAGACCCAGTACTTC.

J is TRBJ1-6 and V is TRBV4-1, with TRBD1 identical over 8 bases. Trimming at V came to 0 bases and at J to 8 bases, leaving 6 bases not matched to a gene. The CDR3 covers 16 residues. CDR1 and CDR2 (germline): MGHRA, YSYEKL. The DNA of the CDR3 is TGCGCCAGCAGCCAAGACCCAGGACAGGGTGATTCACCCCTCCACTTT. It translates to CASSQDPGQGDSPLHF.

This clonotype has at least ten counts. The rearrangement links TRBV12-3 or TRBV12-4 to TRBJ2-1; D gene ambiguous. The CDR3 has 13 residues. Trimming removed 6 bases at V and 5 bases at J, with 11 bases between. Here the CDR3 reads CASREKPNNEQFF. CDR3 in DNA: TGTGCCAGCAGAGAAAAACCCAACAATGAGCAGTTCTTC.

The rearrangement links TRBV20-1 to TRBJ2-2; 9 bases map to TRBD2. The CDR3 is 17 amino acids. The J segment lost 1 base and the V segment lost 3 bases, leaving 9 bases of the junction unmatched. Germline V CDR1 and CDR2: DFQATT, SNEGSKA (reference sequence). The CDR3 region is CSARGAGGYKNTGELFF. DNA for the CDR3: TGCAGTGCTAGGGGAGCGGGGGGCTACAAGAACACCGGGGAGCTGTTTTTT.

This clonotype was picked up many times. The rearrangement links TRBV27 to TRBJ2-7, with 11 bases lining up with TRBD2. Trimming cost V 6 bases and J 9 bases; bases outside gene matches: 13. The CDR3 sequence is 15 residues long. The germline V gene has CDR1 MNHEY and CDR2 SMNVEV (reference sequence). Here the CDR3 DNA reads TGTGCCAGCAGAGGACTAGCGGGCATTACCGTGGGGCAGTACTTC. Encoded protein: CASRGLAGITVGQYF.